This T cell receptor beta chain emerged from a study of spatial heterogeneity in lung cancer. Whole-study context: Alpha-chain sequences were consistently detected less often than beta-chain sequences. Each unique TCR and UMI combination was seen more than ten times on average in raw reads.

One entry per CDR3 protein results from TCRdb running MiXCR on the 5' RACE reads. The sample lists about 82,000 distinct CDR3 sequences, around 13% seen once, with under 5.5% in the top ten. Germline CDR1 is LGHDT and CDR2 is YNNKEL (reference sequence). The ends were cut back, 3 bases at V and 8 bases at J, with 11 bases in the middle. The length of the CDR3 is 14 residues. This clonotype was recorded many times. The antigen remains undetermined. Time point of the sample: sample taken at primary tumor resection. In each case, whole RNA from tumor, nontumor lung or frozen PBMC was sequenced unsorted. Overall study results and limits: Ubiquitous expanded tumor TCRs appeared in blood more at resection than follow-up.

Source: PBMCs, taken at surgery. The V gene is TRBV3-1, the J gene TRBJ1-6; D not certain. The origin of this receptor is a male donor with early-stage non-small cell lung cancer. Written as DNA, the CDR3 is TGTGCCAGCAGCCAGGCGTCTGCGTATTCACCCCTCCACTTT. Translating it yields CASSQASAYSPLHF.